This T cell receptor (beta chain) was sequenced for a study of blood T cell repertoires in COVID-19. Study-level information: There were acute and convalescent COVID-19 samples, and they came from the United States, Italy and Spain. T cells, B-cell-depleted T cells, or PBMCs supplied cDNA or gDNA.

Patients in Seattle were enrolled during active infection, then followed longitudinally. In the study's own analysis: Amplification of reference gene primers provided the estimated nucleated cell counts. Only in-frame clones appear in the TCRdb table, and some are missing; sequencing was by immunoSEQ multiplex PCR. V and J calls and clone size are as listed in that table; D and trimming were resolved from the DNA. The sample includes approximately 330,000 clones, about 87% of them seen just once. The CDR3 contains 14 residues. Unmatched junction bases numbered 3, after V lost 4 bases and J lost 7 bases. Looked up from germline, CDR1 is SGDLS and CDR2 is YYNGEE.

Sequencing was done on a sample of peripheral blood. The chain recombines TRBV9 with TRBJ1-6; 9 nucleotides match TRBD1. The receptor was derived from a man aged 25 to 40 with COVID-19, enrolled during active disease. The CDR3 sequence: CASSPTGGNSPLHF. CDR3 coding DNA: TGTGCCAGCAGCCCGACAGGGGGAAATTCACCCCTCCACTTT.